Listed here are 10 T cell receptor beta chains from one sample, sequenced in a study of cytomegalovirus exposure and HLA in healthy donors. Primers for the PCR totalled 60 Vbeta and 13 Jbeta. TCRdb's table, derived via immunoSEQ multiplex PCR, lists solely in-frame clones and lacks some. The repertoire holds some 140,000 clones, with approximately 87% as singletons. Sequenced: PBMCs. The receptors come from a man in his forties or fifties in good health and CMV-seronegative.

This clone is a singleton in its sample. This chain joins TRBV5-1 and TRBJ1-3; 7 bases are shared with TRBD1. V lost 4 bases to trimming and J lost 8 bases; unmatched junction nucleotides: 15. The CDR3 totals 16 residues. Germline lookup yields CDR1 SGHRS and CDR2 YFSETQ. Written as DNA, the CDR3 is TGCGCCAGCAGCGCAGACAGGGTTTACGGAAAGGACACCATATATTTT. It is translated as CASSADRVYGKDTIYF.

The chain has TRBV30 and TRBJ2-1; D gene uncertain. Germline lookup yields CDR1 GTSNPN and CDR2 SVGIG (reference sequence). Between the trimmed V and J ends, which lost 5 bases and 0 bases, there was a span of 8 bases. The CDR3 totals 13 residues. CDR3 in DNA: TGTGCCTGGGCCGAGAGCTCCTACAATGAGCAGTTCTTC. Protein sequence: CAWAESSYNEQFF.

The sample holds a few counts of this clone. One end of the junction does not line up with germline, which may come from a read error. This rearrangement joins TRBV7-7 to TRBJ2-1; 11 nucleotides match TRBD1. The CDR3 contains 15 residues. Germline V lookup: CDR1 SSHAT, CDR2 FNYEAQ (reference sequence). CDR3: CASSPGQGASNEQFF. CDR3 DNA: TGTGCTAGCAGCCCCGGACAGGGGGCGAGCAATGAGCAGTTCTTC.

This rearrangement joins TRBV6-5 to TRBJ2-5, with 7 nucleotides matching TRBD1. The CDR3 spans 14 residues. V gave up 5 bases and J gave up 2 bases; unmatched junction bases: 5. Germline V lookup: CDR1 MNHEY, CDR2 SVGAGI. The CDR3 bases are TGTGCCAGCAGTCGCGACAGGGCACAAGAGACCCAGTACTTC. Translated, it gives CASSRDRAQETQYF.

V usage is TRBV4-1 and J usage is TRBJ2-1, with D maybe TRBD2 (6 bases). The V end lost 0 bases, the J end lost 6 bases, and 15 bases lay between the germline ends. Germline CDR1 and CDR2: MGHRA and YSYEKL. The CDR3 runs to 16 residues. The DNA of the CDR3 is TGCGCCAGCAGCCAAGACGGAGGAGGGATCGGCAATGAGCAGTTCTTC. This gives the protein CASSQDGGGIGNEQFF.

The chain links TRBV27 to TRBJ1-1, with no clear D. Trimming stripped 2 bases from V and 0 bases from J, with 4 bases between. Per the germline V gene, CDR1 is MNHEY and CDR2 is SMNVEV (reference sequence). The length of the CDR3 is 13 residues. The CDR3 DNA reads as TGTGCCAGCAGTTTACAGGTGAACACTGAAGCTTTCTTT. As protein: CASSLQVNTEAFF.

The CDR3 sequence: CSVEEPRDTIYF. The CDR3 nucleotides read TGCAGCGTTGAGGAACCACGGGACACCATATATTTT. V is TRBV29-1 and J is TRBJ1-3, with no clear D. Germline V gene data show CDR1 as SQVTM and CDR2 as ANQGSEA. CDR3 length: 12 residues. The germline V and J ends were trimmed by 3 bases and 8 bases, with 11 bases remaining between them.

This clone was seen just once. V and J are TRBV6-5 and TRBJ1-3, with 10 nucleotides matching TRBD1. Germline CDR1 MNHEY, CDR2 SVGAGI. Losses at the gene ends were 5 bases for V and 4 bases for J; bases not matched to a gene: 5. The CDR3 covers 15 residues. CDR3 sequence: CASSRGQGGGNTIYF. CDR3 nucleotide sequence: TGTGCCAGCAGTCGAGGACAGGGGGGCGGAAACACCATATATTTT.

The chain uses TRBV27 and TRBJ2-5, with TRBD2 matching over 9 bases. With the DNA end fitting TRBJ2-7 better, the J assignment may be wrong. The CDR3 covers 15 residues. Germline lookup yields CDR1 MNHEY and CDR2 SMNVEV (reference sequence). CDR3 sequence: CASSLFASGIYEQYF. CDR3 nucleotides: TGTGCCAGCAGTTTATTTGCTAGCGGGATCTACGAGCAGTACTTC.

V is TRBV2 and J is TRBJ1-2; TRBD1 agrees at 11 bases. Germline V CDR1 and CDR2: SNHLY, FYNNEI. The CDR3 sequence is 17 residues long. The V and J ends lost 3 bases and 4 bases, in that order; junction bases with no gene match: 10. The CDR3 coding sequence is TGTGCCAGCAGTGATATGGACAGGGGGCGAAGAGGCTATGGCTACACCTTC. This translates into CASSDMDRGRRGYGYTF.